This T cell receptor beta chain was identified in a study of blood T cell repertoires in COVID-19. The CDR3 runs to 16 residues. V lost 3 bases to trimming and J lost 8 bases; unmatched junction nucleotides: 11. Germline CDR1 and CDR2: LGHDT and YNNKEL (reference sequence). This table comes from immunoSEQ multiplex PCR, and its TCRdb copy is limited to in-frame clones, with some not included. The profile shows 85,000 to 90,000 clones, around 80% of them singletons. Sequenced input: peripheral blood. V gene TRBV3-1 (or the pseudogene TRBV3-2) combines with J gene TRBJ2-1; 9 bases fit TRBD1. This receptor was obtained from a woman older than 75 with active or convalescent COVID-19. The DNA of the CDR3 is TGTGCCAGCAGCCAGGCGGACAGGGGAAGAAACGATGAGCAGTTCTTC. It yields the protein CASSQADRGRNDEQFF.